This is a list of T cell receptor beta chains from one sample in a study of T cell responses to AZD1222 COVID-19 vaccine. Using immunoSEQ multiplex PCR, the repertoire was profiled, and TCRdb retains in-frame clones only, with some absent. The table shows more than 95,000 clones, with roughly 90% occurring only once. The source was peripheral blood, collected on day 0 of AZD1222 vaccination. All receptors derive from an adult in good health. Each CDR3 is given with its conserved first and last residue. A D gene is named only where the DNA matches it firmly. Only some rows state a clone size, as once, few, many or a class for expanded clones.

clone size: once
V gene: TRBV3-1/TRBV3-2
D gene: .
J gene: TRBJ2-7
CDR3 DNA: TGTGCCAGCAGCCATGGACCGGTCCTCTCCTACGAGCAGTACTTC
CDR3 protein: CASSHGPVLSYEQYF

clone size: .
V gene: TRBV7-9
D gene: TRBD2
J gene: TRBJ2-5
CDR3 DNA: TGTGCCAGCAGCTCGGGACTAGCGGGCAAGCAAGAGACCCAGTACTTC
CDR3 protein: CASSSGLAGKQETQYF

clone size: .
V gene: TRBV20-1
D gene: TRBD1
J gene: TRBJ2-7
CDR3 DNA: TGCAGTGCTCCGACAGGGTACGAGCAGTACTTC
CDR3 protein: CSAPTGYEQYF

clone size: .
V gene: TRBV7-9
D gene: TRBD1
J gene: TRBJ1-1
CDR3 DNA: TGTGCCAGCAACCCGTCGACAGGGTGGAAGGACACTGAAGCTTTCTTT
CDR3 protein: CASNPSTGWKDTEAFF

clone size: .
V gene: TRBV24-1
D gene: .
J gene: TRBJ2-5
CDR3 DNA: TGTGCCACCAGTGCCCCTCCGCCAGGGGCGGAGACCCAGTACTTC
CDR3 protein: CATSAPPPGAETQYF

clone size: once
V gene: TRBV9
D gene: .
J gene: TRBJ2-1
CDR3 DNA: TGTGCCAGCAGCGTAGGAAGCCGCGGCAATGAGCAGTTCTTC
CDR3 protein: CASSVGSRGNEQFF

clone size: .
V gene: TRBV9
D gene: .
J gene: TRBJ2-3
CDR3 DNA: TGTGCCAGCGGGGGACTCACTAGCACAGATACGCAGTATTTT
CDR3 protein: CASGGLTSTDTQYF

clone size: .
V gene: TRBV28
D gene: .
J gene: TRBJ1-1
CDR3 DNA: TGTGCCAGCAGTTCAATCGGGACCTCTGAGGCTGAAGCTTTCTTT
CDR3 protein: CASSSIGTSEAEAFF

clone size: once
V gene: TRBV6-5
D gene: TRBD2
J gene: TRBJ2-1
CDR3 DNA: TGTGCCAGCAGTACAGGACTAGCGGGAGTTTCTACGTTCTTC
CDR3 protein: CASSTGLAGVSTFF

clone size: .
V gene: TRBV4-3
D gene: .
J gene: TRBJ2-7
CDR3 DNA: TGCGCCAGCAGCCAAGCACCAACAGGGTTATACGAGCAGTACTTC
CDR3 protein: CASSQAPTGLYEQYF

clone size: .
V gene: TRBV5-6
D gene: TRBD2
J gene: TRBJ2-7
CDR3 DNA: TGTGCCAGCAGCTTGTGGGCCCCGGGAAGTGGGGGAGGGCCCTACGAGCAGTACTTC
CDR3 protein: CASSLWAPGSGGGPYEQYF

clone size: .
V gene: TRBV5-1
D gene: .
J gene: TRBJ1-4
CDR3 DNA: TGCGCCAGCAGTCCACAGGGTCTGGATTTGAATGAAAAACTGTTTTTT
CDR3 protein: CASSPQGLDLNEKLFF